Each of the 2 T cell receptor beta chains below was sequenced from the same sample in a study of T cells in Graves' hyperthyroidism and ophthalmopathy (dated by TCRdb to the late 2010s). The library was prepared using multiplex PCR. Data came from an Illumina HiSeq 2000. The TCR beta CDR3 regions were amplified from the RNA transcripts. For the first round of RT-PCR on the TCR CDR3, the HTBI primer set was used together with the Qiagen OneStep RT-PCR kit. TCRdb handled the public reads itself, with Q25 trimming in fastp and clone calling in MiXCR, and kept productive beta chains. Every CDR3 protein is listed once, alongside the most common genes and DNA of its rows. This sample comprises about 460,000 distinct CDR3 sequences, around a fifth of them detected only once. Less than 65% of the sample goes to the ten largest clones. The specimen was blood. All receptors come from a woman in her sixties or seventies with Graves' ophthalmopathy.

This chain uses TRBV18 with TRBJ2-3; D is unclear. This CDR3 is built from 13 residues. Per germline, CDR1 KGHSH and CDR2 LQKENI. Trimming shortened V by 0 bases and J by 6 bases, and 7 bases separated the two germline ends. In DNA, the CDR3 is TGTGCCAGCTCACCACCGTCTATGGATACGCAGTATTTT. It specifies CASSPPSMDTQYF.

This clonotype was counted ten times or more. The chain couples TRBV28 to TRBJ2-7; TRBD1 is a possible D gene (7 bases). This CDR3 is built from 14 residues. Germline CDR1 and CDR2: MDHEN and SYDVKM. V gave up 6 bases and J gave up 2 bases, with 14 bases separating them. The CDR3 bases are TGTGCCAGCAGGGGGGGACAGCAACCCTACGAGCAGTACTTC. Its translation: CASRGGQQPYEQYF.